Described below is a single T cell receptor beta chain sequence and its context. Its antigen is not known. Next came a second PCR, run for roughly 7 to 12 cycles, which used a sample-barcoded 5' primer along with a J-beta primer mix. TCRdb re-derived calls from the 5' RACE reads in MiXCR, one entry per CDR3 protein. The sample consists of more than 1,400,000 distinct CDR3 sequences, approximately 40% of them appearing once. J lost 4 bases, V lost 7 bases, and 7 bases had no gene match. The CDR3 spans 15 residues. Germline V gene data show CDR1 as MNHEY and CDR2 as SVGAGI. These data belong to a study of blood T cells in healthy people across ages. Findings and caveats of the study: Greater diversity and more naive CD4+ cells were seen in long-lived donors than in aged donors.

Sequencing used blood. The clonotype comes from a woman between 18 and 29 years old in good health. The chain employs TRBV6-5 and TRBJ2-2; 9 nucleotides agree with TRBD1. CDR3 in DNA: TGTGCCAGCAAGGGACAGGGACTGGGCACCGGGGAGCTGTTTTTT. Translated, it gives CASKGQGLGTGELFF.